Presented here are 14 T cell receptor beta chains from one specimen sequenced in a study of T cells in localized non-small cell lung cancer (dated by TCRdb to the early 2020s). The library was obtained by the immunoSEQ multiplex PCR assay. TCRdb carries this immuneACCESS record with in-frame sequences only. Its versions omit some clonotypes, under half of them owing to an unresolved V gene in the studies checked, with the rest unexplained. For this sample the table gives 25,000 to 35,000 clones, of which approximately 84% were detected only once. Roughly 5.5% of the sample belongs to the ten largest clones. Sequencing used peripheral blood mononuclear cells, obtained before any cancer treatment. The source is a man aged 35 to 70 with stage III lung adenocarcinoma.

This clone appeared once. V usage is TRBV5-1 and J usage is TRBJ1-1; D is unclear. Per the germline V gene, CDR1 is SGHRS and CDR2 is YFSETQ. The CDR3 is made up of 13 amino acids. V lost 2 bases, J lost 4 bases, and 9 bases lay in between. For the CDR3, the DNA is TGCGCCAGCAGCTTTGGTCGAGGCACTGAAGCTTTCTTT. Protein: CASSFGRGTEAFF. Using reference TRBV5-1 and TRBJ1-1 for the parts outside the CDR3, the full variable domain is KAGVTQTPRYLIKTRGQQVTLSCSPISGHRSVSWYQQTPGQGLQFLFEYFSETQRNKGNFPGRFSGRQFSNSRSEMNVSTLELGDSALYLCASSFGRGTEAFFGQGTRLTVV.

The chain couples TRBV6-6 to TRBJ1-2, with TRBD1 matching over 8 bases. V was pared by 10 bases and J by 6 bases, with 4 bases of the junction left unmatched. The CDR3 consists of 11 residues. CDR1 MNHNY and CDR2 SVGAGI come from the germline V gene (reference sequence). The CDR3 loop reads CATSTGDGYTF. The CDR3 nucleotides are TGTGCCACCTCGACAGGGGATGGCTACACCTTC.

The chain carries TRBV5-5 and TRBJ1-5, with a tentative D call TRBD1 (5 bases). V was shortened by 4 bases and J by 4 bases, with 15 bases between the two germline ends. Germline CDR1 reads SGHKS; CDR2 reads YYEKEE (reference sequence). The CDR3 spans 15 residues. The CDR3 DNA reads TGTGCCAGCAGCCCCTCGCCAGGGCGGAATCAGCCCCAGCATTTT. It encodes CASSPSPGRNQPQHF.

The rearrangement links TRBV7-8 to TRBJ2-1; D may be TRBD1 (5 bases). Trimming removed 4 bases from V and 5 bases from J, with 9 bases in between. CDR3 size: 13 residues. Germline-derived CDR1 and CDR2 are SGHVS and FQNEAQ. CDR3 sequence reads: CASSYRLNNEQFF. CDR3 in DNA: TGTGCCAGCAGCTACAGGTTAAACAATGAGCAGTTCTTC.

This clone showed up just a few times. The V gene is TRBV5-6, the J gene TRBJ1-6, with 7 bases identical to TRBD1. CDR1 and CDR2 (germline): SGHDT, YYEEEE. V trimming: 2 bases; J trimming: 7 bases; junction bases outside the gene matches: 6. There are 15 residues in the CDR3. The CDR3 sequence is CASSFWPGGNSPLHF. CDR3 DNA sequence: TGTGCCAGCAGCTTTTGGCCAGGGGGAAATTCACCCCTCCACTTT. The full variable domain, rest sourced from reference TRBV5-6 and TRBJ1-6, is DAGVTQSPTHLIKTRGQQVTLRCSPKSGHDTVSWYQQALGQGPQFIFQYYEEEERQRGNFPDRFSGHQFPNYSSELNVNALLLGDSALYLCASSFWPGGNSPLHFGNGTRLTVT.

The DNA of the CDR3 is TGTGCCAGCAGTGCGGAGAGCACAGATACGCAGTATTTT. This encodes CASSAESTDTQYF. This chain links TRBV2 with TRBJ2-3; no definite D call. This CDR3 is built from 13 residues. The ends were cut back, 4 bases at V and 0 bases at J, with 5 bases in the middle. CDR1 and CDR2 (germline): SNHLY, FYNNEI.

This chain uses TRBV11-2 with TRBJ1-1; 9 nucleotides line up with TRBD1. Germline CDR1 is SGHAT and CDR2 is FQNNGV. The CDR3 is made up of 15 amino acids. The V gene end was trimmed by 5 bases and the J gene end by 4 bases; junction bases not matched to a gene: 8. The CDR3 bases are TGTGCCAGCAGCCCCCAGGACAGGGGTCCCACTGAAGCTTTCTTT. Its protein is CASSPQDRGPTEAFF.

V gene TRBV7-6 combines with J gene TRBJ2-7; TRBD1 or TRBD2 may be the D gene (5 bases each). The V end lost 3 bases, the J end lost 7 bases, and 16 bases lay between the germline ends. This CDR3 spans 14 amino acids. Germline V gives CDR1 SGHVS, CDR2 FNYEAQ. CDR3 sequence (DNA): TGTGCCAGCAGCTTCGGGACGGGCTTTGGGGAGCAGTACTTC. Encoded protein: CASSFGTGFGEQYF.

This chain links TRBV7-3 with TRBJ2-1, with 9 bases fitting TRBD2. V lost 5 bases and J lost 8; bases outside the gene matches: 10. CDR1 is SGHTA, CDR2 FQGTGA, per germline. This CDR3 has 15 amino acids. CDR3 nucleotides: TGTGCCAGCAGCCCTAGCGGGAATGCTAGGGATGAGCAGTTCTTC. It specifies CASSPSGNARDEQFF.

This chain connects TRBV5-1 to TRBJ1-2; 8 nucleotides align to TRBD1. The CDR3 runs 12 residues. The germline CDR1 and CDR2 sequences are SGHRS and YFSETQ. The V segment lost 0 bases and the J segment 10 bases; nucleotides outside the gene matches: 2. The CDR3 DNA sequence: TGCGCCAGCAGCTTGGACAGGGGGGACTACACCTTC. This codes for CASSLDRGDYTF. Drawing the rest from reference TRBV5-1 and TRBJ1-2, the complete variable domain is KAGVTQTPRYLIKTRGQQVTLSCSPISGHRSVSWYQQTPGQGLQFLFEYFSETQRNKGNFPGRFSGRQFSNSRSEMNVSTLELGDSALYLCASSLDRGDYTFGSGTRLTVV.

The V gene is TRBV28, the J gene TRBJ1-1, with D unresolved. Germline V gene data show CDR1 as MDHEN and CDR2 as SYDVKM. Trimming shortened V by 6 bases and J by 6 bases, and 14 bases separated the two germline ends. The CDR3 runs to 13 residues. As DNA, the CDR3 is TGTGCCAGCAGGACCACCCTGGCGCCTGAAGCTTTCTTT. It yields the protein CASRTTLAPEAFF.

This clone was detected only a few times. This CDR3 reads CATSRQGREQYF. The CDR3 DNA is TGTGCCACCAGCAGACAGGGGCGCGAGCAGTACTTC. This sequence joins TRBV15 and TRBJ2-7; D might be TRBD1 (6 bases). V was shortened by 2 bases and J by 6 bases, with 8 bases between the two germline ends. CDR3 length: 12 amino acids. CDR1 and CDR2 from the germline V gene are LNHNV and YYDKDF (reference sequence).

The rearrangement joins TRBV6-5 to TRBJ1-5; 8 bases are shared with TRBD1. The trim removed 5 bases at V and 4 bases at J, leaving 4 bases unmatched. The CDR3 spans 14 residues. CDR1 and CDR2 from the germline V gene are MNHEY and SVGAGI. The CDR3 here is CASSRTGYNQPQHF. The CDR3 bases are TGTGCCAGCAGTCGGACAGGGTATAATCAGCCCCAGCATTTT.

The chain combines TRBV6-1 with TRBJ2-7, with D perhaps given as TRBD1 or TRBD2 (5 bases each). Germline V gene sequence: CDR1 MNHNS, CDR2 SASEGT. Trimming removed 5 bases at V and 6 bases at J, with 11 bases between. The CDR3 covers 12 residues. CDR3 loop: CASSWGSREQYF. The DNA for the CDR3 is TGTGCCAGCAGTTGGGGGAGTCGCGAGCAGTACTTC.